This T cell receptor (beta chain) emerged from a study of blood T cell repertoires in COVID-19. Original methodology: Reference gene primer amplification yielded estimated nucleated cell counts. The table came from immunoSEQ multiplex PCR; TCRdb's copy has only in-frame clones and leaves some out. The DNA gave D and trimming, while V, J and clone size come from that table. This table holds some 250,000 clones, about 87% found once. The sequenced material came from peripheral blood. This sequence originates from a woman aged 70-85 years with active or convalescent COVID-19.

The CDR3 DNA follows: TGTGCCAGCAGCCGTACAGGGGATAGCAATCAGCCCCAGCATTTT. Its protein product is CASSRTGDSNQPQHF. The chain joins TRBV2 to TRBJ1-5; TRBD1 matches at 7 bases. The length of the CDR3 is 15 residues. The ends lost 6 bases at V and 0 bases at J; junction bases unmatched: 5. In germline, CDR1 is SNHLY, CDR2 FYNNEI.